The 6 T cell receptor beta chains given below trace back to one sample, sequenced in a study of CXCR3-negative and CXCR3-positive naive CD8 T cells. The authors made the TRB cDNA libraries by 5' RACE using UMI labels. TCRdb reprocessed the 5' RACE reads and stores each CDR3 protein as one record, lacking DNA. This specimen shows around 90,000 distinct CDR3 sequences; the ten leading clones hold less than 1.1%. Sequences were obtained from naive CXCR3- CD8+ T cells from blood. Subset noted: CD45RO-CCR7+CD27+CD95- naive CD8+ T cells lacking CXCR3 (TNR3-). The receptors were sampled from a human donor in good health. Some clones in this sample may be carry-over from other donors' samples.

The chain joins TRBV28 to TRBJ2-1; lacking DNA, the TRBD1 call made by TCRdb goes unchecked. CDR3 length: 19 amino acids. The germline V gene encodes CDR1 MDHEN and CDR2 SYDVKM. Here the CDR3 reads CASSLWARGILSSYNEQFF.

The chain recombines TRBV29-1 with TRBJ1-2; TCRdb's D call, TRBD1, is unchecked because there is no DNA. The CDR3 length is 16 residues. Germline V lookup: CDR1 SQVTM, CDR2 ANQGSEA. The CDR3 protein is CSVEDFPGQHNYGYTF.

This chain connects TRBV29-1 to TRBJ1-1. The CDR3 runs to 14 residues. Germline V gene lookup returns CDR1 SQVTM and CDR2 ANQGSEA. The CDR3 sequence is CSVVWGDYGTEAFF.

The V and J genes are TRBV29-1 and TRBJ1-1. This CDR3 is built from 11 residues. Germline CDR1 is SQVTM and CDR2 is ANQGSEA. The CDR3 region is CSLNPEGEAFF.

This CDR3 is CASSMPQGQHTF. This chain uses TRBV5-6 with TRBJ1-2; TCRdb's D call, TRBD1, is unchecked because there is no DNA. This CDR3 has 12 amino acids. Germline values: CDR1 SGHDT, CDR2 YYEEEE.

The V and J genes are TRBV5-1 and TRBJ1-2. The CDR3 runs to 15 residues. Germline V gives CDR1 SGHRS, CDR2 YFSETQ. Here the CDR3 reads CASSLDTGDTYGYTF.